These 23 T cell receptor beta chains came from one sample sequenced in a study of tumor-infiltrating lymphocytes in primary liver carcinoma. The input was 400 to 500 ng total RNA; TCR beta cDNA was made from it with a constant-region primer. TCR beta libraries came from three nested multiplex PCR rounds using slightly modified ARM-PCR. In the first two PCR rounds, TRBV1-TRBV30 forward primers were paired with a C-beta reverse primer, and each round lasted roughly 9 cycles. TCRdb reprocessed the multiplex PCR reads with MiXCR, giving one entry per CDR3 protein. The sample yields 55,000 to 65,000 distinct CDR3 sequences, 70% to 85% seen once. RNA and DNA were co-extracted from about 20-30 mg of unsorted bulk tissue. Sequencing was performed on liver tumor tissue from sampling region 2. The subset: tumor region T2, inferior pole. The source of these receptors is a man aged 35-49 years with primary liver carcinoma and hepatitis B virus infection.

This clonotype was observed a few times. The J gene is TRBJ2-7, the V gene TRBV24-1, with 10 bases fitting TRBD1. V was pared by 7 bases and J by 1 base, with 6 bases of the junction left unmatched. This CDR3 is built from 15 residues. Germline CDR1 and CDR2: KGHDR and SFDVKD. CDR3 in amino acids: CATRWPGQGSYEQYF. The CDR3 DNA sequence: TGTGCCACCAGGTGGCCGGGACAGGGGTCCTACGAGCAGTACTTC.

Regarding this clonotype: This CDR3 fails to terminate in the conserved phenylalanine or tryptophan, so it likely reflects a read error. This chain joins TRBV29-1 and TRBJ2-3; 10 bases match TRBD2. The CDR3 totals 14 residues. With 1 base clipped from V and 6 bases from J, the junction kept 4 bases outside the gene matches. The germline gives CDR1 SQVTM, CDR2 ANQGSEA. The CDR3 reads CSVEVLAGTDTQYS. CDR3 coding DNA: TGCAGCGTTGAAGTACTAGCGGGAACGGATACGCAGTATTCT.

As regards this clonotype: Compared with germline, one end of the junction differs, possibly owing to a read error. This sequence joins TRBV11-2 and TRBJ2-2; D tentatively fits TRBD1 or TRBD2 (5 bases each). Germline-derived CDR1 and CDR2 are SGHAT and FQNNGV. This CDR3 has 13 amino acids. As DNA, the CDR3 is TGTGCCAGCAGTTTAGCAGGGCCCGGGGAGCCGTTATTT. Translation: CASSLAGPGEPLF.

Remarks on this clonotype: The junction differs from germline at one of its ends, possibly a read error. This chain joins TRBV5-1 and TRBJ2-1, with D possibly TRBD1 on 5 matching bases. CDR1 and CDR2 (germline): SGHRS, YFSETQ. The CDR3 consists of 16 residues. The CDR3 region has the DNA TGCGCCAACAGCTTGGGGCCGTCGAGCTCCTACAATGAGCAGTTCTTC. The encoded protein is CANSLGPSSSYNEQFF.

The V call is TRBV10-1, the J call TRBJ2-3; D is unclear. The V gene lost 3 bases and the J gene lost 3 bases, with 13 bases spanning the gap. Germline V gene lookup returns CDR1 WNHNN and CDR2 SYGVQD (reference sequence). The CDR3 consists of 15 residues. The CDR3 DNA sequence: TGCGCCAGCAGTGAATCTGGAATACGTACAGATACGCAGTATTTT. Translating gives CASSESGIRTDTQYF.

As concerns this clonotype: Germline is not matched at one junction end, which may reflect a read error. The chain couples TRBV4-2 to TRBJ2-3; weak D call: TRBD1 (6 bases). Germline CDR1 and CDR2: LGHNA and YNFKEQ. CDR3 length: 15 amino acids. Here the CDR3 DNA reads TGTGCCAGCAGCCAAGACGAAGGGGGTGCAGATACGCACTATTTT. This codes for CASSQDEGGADTHYF.

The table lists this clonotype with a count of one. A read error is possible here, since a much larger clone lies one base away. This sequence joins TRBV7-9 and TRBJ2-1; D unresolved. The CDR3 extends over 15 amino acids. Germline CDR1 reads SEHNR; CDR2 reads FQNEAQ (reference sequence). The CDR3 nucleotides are TGTGCCAGCAGGACACTAAAGGTATCCTACAATGAGCAGTCCTTC. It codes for CASRTLKVSYNEQSF.

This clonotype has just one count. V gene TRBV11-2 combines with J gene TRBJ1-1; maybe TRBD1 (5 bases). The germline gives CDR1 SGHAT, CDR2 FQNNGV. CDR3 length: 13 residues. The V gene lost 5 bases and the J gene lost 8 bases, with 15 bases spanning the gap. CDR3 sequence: CASSIATGAEAFF. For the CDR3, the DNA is TGTGCCAGCAGCATAGCTACCGGGGCAGAAGCTTTCTTT.

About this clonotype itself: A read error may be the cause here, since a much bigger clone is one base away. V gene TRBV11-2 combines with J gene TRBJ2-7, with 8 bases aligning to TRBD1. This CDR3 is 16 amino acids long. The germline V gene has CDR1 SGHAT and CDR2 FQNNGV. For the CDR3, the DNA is TGTGCCAACAGCTTAGCAGGGGGCCCCTTTGACTACGAGCAGTACTTC. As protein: CANSLAGGPFDYEQYF.

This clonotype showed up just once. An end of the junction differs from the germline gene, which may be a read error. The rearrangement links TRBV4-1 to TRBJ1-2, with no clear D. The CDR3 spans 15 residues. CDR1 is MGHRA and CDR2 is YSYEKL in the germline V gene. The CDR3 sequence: CASSQEGRLIYGHTF. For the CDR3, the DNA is TGCGCCAGCAGCCAAGAAGGCCGTCTTATCTATGGCCACACCTTC.

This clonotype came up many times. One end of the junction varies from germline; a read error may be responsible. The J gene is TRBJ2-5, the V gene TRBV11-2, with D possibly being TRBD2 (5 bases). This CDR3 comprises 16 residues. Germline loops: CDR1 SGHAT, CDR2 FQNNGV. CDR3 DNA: TGTGCCAGCAGCTTAGTCTTCGCGGGCAGACAAGAGACACAGTACTTC. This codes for CASSLVFAGRQETQYF.

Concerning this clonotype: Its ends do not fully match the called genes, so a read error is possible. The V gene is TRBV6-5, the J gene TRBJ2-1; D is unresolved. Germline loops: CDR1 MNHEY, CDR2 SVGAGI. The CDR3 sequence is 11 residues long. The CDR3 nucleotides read TGTGCCAGCAGTTACGTGGATGACCAGTTCTTC. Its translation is CASSYVDDQFF.

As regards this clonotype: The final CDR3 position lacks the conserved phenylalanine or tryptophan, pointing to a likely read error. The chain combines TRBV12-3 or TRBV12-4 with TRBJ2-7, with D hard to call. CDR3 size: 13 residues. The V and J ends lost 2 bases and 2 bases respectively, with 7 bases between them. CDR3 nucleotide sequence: TGTGCCAGCAGTTTATCAAGCGCCTACGAGCAGTACTAC. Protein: CASSLSSAYEQYY.

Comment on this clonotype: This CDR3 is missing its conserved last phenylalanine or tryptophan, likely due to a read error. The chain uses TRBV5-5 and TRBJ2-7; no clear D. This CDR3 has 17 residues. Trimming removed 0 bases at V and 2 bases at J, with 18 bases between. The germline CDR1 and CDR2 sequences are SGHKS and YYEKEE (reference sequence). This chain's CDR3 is CASSLEQQLTRPYEQYL. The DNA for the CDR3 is TGTGCCAGCAGCTTGGAGCAACAGTTGACTCGACCCTACGAGCAGTACCTC.

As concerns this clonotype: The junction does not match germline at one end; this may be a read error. The CDR3 sequence: CTSEDVSNQPQHF. DNA of the CDR3: TGTACCAGCGAGGACGTTAGCAATCAGCCCCAGCATTTT. The chain couples TRBV6-5 to TRBJ1-5; D ambiguous. The germline V gene has CDR1 MNHEY and CDR2 SVGAGI. The CDR3 is 13 residues long.

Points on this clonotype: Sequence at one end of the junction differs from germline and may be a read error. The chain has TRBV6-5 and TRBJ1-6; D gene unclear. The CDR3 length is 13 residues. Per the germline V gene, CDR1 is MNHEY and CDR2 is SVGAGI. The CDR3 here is CTSIESGWSQPHF. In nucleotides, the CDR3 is TGTACCAGCATCGAATCCGGGTGGAGCCAACCCCACTTT.

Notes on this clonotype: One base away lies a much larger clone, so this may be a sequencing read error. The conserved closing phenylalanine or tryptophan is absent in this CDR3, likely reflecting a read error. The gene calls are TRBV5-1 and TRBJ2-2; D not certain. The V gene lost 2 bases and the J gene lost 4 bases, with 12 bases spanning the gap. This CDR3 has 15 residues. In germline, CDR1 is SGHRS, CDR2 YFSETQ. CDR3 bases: TGCGCCAGCAGCTTTTGGGAACCAGGCACCGGGGAGCTGTTTCTT. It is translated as CASSFWEPGTGELFL.

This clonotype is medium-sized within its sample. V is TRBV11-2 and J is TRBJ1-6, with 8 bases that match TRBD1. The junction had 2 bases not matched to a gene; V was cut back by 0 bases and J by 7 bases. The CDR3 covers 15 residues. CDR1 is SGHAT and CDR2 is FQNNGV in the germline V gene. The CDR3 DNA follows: TGTGCCAGCAGCTTAGAGTGGACAGGGAATTCACCCCTCCACTTT. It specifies CASSLEWTGNSPLHF.

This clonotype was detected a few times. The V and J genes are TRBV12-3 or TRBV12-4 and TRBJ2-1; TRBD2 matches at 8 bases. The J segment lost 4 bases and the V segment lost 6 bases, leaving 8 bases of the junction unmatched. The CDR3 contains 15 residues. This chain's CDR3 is CASSSRTSRYNEQFF. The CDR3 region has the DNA TGTGCCAGCAGCTCACGGACTAGCAGATACAATGAGCAGTTCTTC.

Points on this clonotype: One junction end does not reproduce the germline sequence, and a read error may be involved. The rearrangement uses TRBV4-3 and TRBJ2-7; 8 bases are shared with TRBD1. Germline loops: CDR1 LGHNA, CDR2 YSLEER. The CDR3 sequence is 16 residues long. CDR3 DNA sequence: TGCGCCAGCAGCCAAGGGGCCGGGGCAGGGGGCTACGAGCAGTGCTTC. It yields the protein CASSQGAGAGGYEQCF.

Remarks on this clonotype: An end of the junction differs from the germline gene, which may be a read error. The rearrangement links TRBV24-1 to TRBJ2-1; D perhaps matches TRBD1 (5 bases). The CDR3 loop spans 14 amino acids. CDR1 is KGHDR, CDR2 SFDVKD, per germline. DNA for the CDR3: TGTGCCACCTGTGATTTGTCAGGGAAGAATGAGCAGCTCTTC. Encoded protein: CATCDLSGKNEQLF.

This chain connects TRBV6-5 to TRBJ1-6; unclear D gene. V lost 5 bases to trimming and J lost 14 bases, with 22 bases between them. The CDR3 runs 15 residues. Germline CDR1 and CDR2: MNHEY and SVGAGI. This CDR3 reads CASSKTLRKESTLHF. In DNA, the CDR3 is TGTGCCAGCAGTAAAACCCTTAGGAAGGAGTCAACCCTCCACTTT.

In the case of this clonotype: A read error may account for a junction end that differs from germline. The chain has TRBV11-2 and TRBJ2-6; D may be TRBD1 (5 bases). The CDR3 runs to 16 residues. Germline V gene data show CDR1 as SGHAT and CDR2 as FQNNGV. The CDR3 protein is CASSLNLVAGANILTF. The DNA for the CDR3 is TGTGCCAGCAGCTTAAATCTCGTGGCTGGGGCCAACATCCTGACTTTC.